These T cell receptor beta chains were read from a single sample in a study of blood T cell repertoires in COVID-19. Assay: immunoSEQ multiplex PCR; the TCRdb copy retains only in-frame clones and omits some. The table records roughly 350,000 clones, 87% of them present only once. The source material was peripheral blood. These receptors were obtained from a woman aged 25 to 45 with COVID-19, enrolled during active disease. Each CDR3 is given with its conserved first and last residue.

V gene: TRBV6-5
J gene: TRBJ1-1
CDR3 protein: CASRVHGEAFF

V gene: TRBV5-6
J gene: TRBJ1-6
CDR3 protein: CASSFGIKNSPLHF

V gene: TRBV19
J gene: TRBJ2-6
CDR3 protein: CASTPKAVSGANVLTF

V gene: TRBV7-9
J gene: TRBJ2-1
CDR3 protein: CASSPPSGTSANEQFF

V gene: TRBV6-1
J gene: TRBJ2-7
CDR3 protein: CASSEAGAGYEQYF

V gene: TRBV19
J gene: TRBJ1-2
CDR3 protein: CASSIGNSGPYGYTF

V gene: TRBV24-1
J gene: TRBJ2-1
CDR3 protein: CATSDPGTSGGYNEQFF

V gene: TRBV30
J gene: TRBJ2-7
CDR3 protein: CAWNKHEVYEQYF

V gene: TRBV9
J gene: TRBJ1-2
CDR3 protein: CASDSHYGYTF

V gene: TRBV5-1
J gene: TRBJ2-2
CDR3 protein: CASSPSIGWDTGELFF

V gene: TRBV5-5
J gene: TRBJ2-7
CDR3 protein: CASSKGEGQGNHEQYF

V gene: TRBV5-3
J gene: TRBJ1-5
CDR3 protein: CARSLSGNQPQHF

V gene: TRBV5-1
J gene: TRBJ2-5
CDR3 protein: CASSPLGGSGKTQYF

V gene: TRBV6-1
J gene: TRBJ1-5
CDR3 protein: CASSEGAGNWNQPQHF

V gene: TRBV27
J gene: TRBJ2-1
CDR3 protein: CASSLRLDYEQFF

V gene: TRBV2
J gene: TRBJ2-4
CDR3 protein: CASSVRDRLGNIQYF

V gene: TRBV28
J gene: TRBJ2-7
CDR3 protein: CASSQAAGGSYEQYF

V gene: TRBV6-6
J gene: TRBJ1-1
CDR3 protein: CASSPPGAGTEAFF

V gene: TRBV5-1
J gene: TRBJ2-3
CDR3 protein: CASSFTSGFTGTDTQYF

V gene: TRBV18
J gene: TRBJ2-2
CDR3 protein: CASSQDRNAGELFF

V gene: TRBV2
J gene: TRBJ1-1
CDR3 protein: CASSVLVTEAFF

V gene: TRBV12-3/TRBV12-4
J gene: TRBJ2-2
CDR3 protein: CASTRGTGELFF

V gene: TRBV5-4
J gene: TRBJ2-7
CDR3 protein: CASSLWAQSPYEQYF

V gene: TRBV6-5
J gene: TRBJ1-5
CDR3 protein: CASTKAGGGQPQHF

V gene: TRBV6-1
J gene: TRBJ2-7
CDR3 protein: CASSDRTSGSNEQYF

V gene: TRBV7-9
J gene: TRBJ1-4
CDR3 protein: CASSQTQENEKLFF

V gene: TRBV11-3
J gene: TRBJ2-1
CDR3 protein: CASSSIQEREQFF

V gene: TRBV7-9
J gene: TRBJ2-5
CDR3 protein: CASSSPLGAGAGETQYF

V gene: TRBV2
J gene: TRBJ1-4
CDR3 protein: CASSEGGPNEKLFF

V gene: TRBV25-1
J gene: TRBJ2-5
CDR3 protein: CASSLDRGEETQYF

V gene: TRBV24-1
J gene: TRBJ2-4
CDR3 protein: CATSDLSGTGVNIQYF